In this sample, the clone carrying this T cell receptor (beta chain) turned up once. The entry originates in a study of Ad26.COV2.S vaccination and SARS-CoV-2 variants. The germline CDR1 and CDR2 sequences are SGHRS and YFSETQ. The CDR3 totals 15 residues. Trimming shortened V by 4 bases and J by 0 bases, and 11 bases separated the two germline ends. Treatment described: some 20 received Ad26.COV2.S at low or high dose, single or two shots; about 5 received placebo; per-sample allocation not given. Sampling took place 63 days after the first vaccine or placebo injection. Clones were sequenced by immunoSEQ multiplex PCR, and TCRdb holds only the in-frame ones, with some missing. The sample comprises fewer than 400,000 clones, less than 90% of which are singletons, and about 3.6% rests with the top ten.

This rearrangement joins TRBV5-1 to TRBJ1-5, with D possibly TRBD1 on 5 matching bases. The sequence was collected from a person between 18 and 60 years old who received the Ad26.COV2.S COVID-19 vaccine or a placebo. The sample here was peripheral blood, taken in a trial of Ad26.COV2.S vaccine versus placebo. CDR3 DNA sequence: TGCGCCAGCAGCGCGGGGGACTATAGCAATCAGCCCCAGCATTTT. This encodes CASSAGDYSNQPQHF.